Below, 16 T cell receptor beta chains from the same sample are listed, as sequenced in a study of blood T cell repertoires in COVID-19. Assay: immunoSEQ multiplex PCR; the TCRdb copy retains only in-frame clones and omits some. The data contain about 68,000 clones, approximately 86% of them singletons. Material for sequencing was peripheral blood. The receptors shown here come from a man older than 75 with COVID-19, enrolled during active disease.

The chain couples TRBV5-1 to TRBJ2-2; 9 nucleotides line up with TRBD1. Germline lookup yields CDR1 SGHRS and CDR2 YFSETQ. This CDR3 is built from 18 residues. Trimming cost V 5 bases and J 5 bases; bases outside gene matches: 16. CDR3 coding DNA: TGCGCCAGCAGTTTCGGAATCGGGACAGGGACGAGTACCGGGGAGCTGTTTTTT. Translated, it gives CASSFGIGTGTSTGELFF.

The CDR3 loop is CASSFAHPFDGDEAFF. In DNA form, the CDR3 reads TGTGCCAGCAGCTTTGCACATCCCTTCGACGGAGATGAAGCTTTCTTT. This chain uses TRBV12-1 with TRBJ1-1. TRBV12-1 is a pseudogene segment. This CDR3 is 16 amino acids long.

This sequence joins TRBV20-1 and TRBJ1-4; TRBD1 matches at 8 bases. The ends lost 3 bases at V and 8 bases at J; junction bases unmatched: 8. The germline V gene has CDR1 DFQATT and CDR2 SNEGSKA (reference sequence). The CDR3 is 14 amino acids. CDR3 sequence reads: CSASGRGLKEKLFF. The CDR3 coding sequence is TGCAGTGCTAGTGGCAGGGGGCTAAAGGAAAAACTGTTTTTT.

J is TRBJ1-4 and V is TRBV6-5; 7 nucleotides line up with TRBD1. Germline-derived CDR1 and CDR2 are MNHEY and SVGAGI. The CDR3 sequence is 15 residues long. J lost 3 bases, V lost 6 bases, and 7 bases had no gene match. CDR3 sequence (DNA): TGTGCCAGCAGGGCTACAGGGGTGTCTAATGAAAAACTGTTTTTT. It encodes CASRATGVSNEKLFF.

CDR3 in DNA: TGTGCCAGCAGCCAAAGGGACATCTGGAACACCGGGGAGCTGTTTTTT. Its protein is CASSQRDIWNTGELFF. This chain joins TRBV14 and TRBJ2-2; possible D gene TRBD1, 6 bases. The CDR3 extends over 16 amino acids. The germline CDR1 and CDR2 sequences are SGHDN and FVKESK. The germline V and J ends were trimmed by 2 bases and 1 base, with 11 bases remaining between them.

V usage is TRBV18 and J usage is TRBJ1-6, with 8 nucleotides matching TRBD1. CDR3 size: 14 residues. J was trimmed by 11 bases and V by 4 bases; bases with no gene match: 7. Germline CDR1 KGHSH, CDR2 LQKENI. The CDR3 region is CASSQDREGAPLHF. DNA for the CDR3: TGTGCCAGCTCACAGGACAGGGAAGGGGCACCCCTCCACTTT.

This sequence joins TRBV5-6 and TRBJ1-1; no firm D call. V lost 4 bases, J lost 1 base, and 5 bases lay in between. The CDR3 covers 12 residues. The germline gives CDR1 SGHDT, CDR2 YYEEEE. The CDR3 spells CASSLWNTEAFF. For the CDR3, the DNA is TGTGCCAGCAGCCTCTGGAACACTGAAGCTTTCTTT.

This clone was detected only a few times. The junction does not match germline at one end; this may be a read error. This chain joins TRBV7-9 and TRBJ2-7, with 10 bases matching TRBD2. This CDR3 spans 15 amino acids. Germline-derived CDR1 and CDR2 are SEHNR and FQNEAQ (reference sequence). CDR3 sequence reads: CASSLVSASGGQTFF. As DNA, the CDR3 is TGTGCCAGCAGCTTAGTCTCGGCTAGCGGGGGCCAAACCTTCTTC.

V and J are TRBV7-2 and TRBJ1-2; 7 bases agree with TRBD1. Germline-derived CDR1 and CDR2 are SGHTA and FQGNSA. Trimming removed 5 bases from V and 4 bases from J; junction bases left unmatched: 1. The CDR3 sequence is 12 residues long. CDR3 nucleotides: TGTGCCAGCAGCCGACAGGGCTATGGCTACACCTTC. Translation gives CASSRQGYGYTF.

The V and J genes are TRBV4-1 and TRBJ2-3, with D possibly being TRBD2 (7 bases). V was cut by 0 bases and J by 2 bases, with 18 bases left in between. The CDR3 is made up of 18 amino acids. Germline-derived CDR1 and CDR2 are MGHRA and YSYEKL. The DNA of the CDR3 is TGCGCCAGCAGCCAAGATCTTCTAAGGGGGGGGGACACAGATACGCAGTATTTT. Its translation is CASSQDLLRGGDTDTQYF.

This chain uses TRBV7-9 with TRBJ2-5, with 8 nucleotides matching TRBD1. CDR3 length: 15 residues. Germline lookup yields CDR1 SEHNR and CDR2 FQNEAQ (reference sequence). The V and J ends lost 5 bases and 2 bases, in that order; junction bases with no gene match: 7. CDR3 DNA: TGTGCCAGCAGCCGACAGGGGCGGTTGCAAGAGACCCAGTACTTC. Translation: CASSRQGRLQETQYF. The full variable domain, with the rest looked up from reference TRBV7-9 and TRBJ2-5, is DTGVSQNPRHKITKRGQNVTFRCDPISEHNRLYWYRQTLGQGPEFLTYFQNEAQLEKSRLLSDRFSAERPKGSFSTLEIQRTEQGDSAMYLCASSRQGRLQETQYFGPGTRLLVL.

V usage is TRBV18 and J usage is TRBJ2-3; D is possibly TRBD2 (7 bases). V was clipped by 2 bases and J by 6 bases, with 12 bases between them. The CDR3 runs to 14 residues. Per the germline V gene, CDR1 is KGHSH and CDR2 is LQKENI. CDR3 sequence: CASSPGGAADTQYF. In nucleotides, the CDR3 is TGTGCCAGCTCACCAGGGGGGGCGGCCGATACGCAGTATTTT.

The chain recombines TRBV10-2 with TRBJ2-1; D perhaps matches TRBD2 (6 bases). The germline V gene encodes CDR1 WSHSY and CDR2 SAAADI. This CDR3 comprises 17 residues. Trimming left V 5 bases short and J 0 bases short, with 17 bases between. The CDR3 coding sequence is TGCGCCAGCAGTTCCCTTATCGGGAGAAGCTCCTACAATGAGCAGTTCTTC. Protein product: CASSSLIGRSSYNEQFF.

The V gene is TRBV11-2, the J gene TRBJ2-3; no clear D gene. Between the trimmed V and J ends, which lost 3 bases and 4 bases, there was a span of 5 bases. Germline CDR1 is SGHAT and CDR2 is FQNNGV. The CDR3 runs 12 residues. CDR3 nucleotide sequence: TGTGCCAGCAGCTTTAATCCAGATACGCAGTATTTT. Its protein product is CASSFNPDTQYF. The entire variable domain, with the rest obtained from reference TRBV11-2 and TRBJ2-3, is as follows: EAGVAQSPRYKIIEKRQSVAFWCNPISGHATLYWYQQILGQGPKLLIQFQNNGVVDDSQLPKDRFSAERLKGVDSTLKIQPAKLEDSAVYLCASSFNPDTQYFGPGTRLTVL.

The chain employs TRBV4-2 and TRBJ1-1; D not certain. The V gene lost 0 bases and the J gene lost 4 bases, with 9 bases spanning the gap. There are 14 residues in the CDR3. The V gene's germline CDR1 is LGHNA and CDR2 YNFKEQ. The CDR3 sequence is CASSQEGRGTEAFF. The CDR3 DNA is TGTGCCAGCAGCCAAGAAGGCAGAGGCACTGAAGCTTTCTTT.

The chain joins TRBV2 to TRBJ1-2; 8 bases map to TRBD1. The germline V gene encodes CDR1 SNHLY and CDR2 FYNNEI. The CDR3 length is 14 residues. V trimming: 1 base; J trimming: 8 bases; junction bases outside the gene matches: 6. Here the CDR3 reads CASSEDRGDDGYTF. The CDR3 DNA reads as TGTGCCAGCAGTGAAGACAGGGGGGACGACGGCTACACCTTC.